The T cell receptor beta chain described here comes from a study of OX40 agonist ivuxolimab in advanced cancers. About the research overall: Administration of intravenous ivuxolimab to patients occurred every 2 weeks at 0.01 to 10 mg/kg.

The V gene lost 6 bases and the J gene lost 1 base, with 12 bases spanning the gap. CDR1 is SGHAT and CDR2 is FQNNGV in the germline V gene. The length of the CDR3 is 14 residues. Method: immunoSEQ multiplex PCR; TCRdb's copy keeps in-frame clones and lacks some. The table lists over 35,000 clones, about 83% of them singletons. The TCR comes from an adult with an advanced solid tumor such as melanoma, head and neck, liver or kidney cancer. The J gene is TRBJ2-5, the V gene TRBV11-2; no firm D call. The material sequenced was CD4+ or CD8+ T cells sorted from blood, taken in a trial of the OX40 agonist ivuxolimab. CDR3 sequence: CASSSGRGQETQYF. The CDR3 coding sequence is TGTGCCAGCAGTTCCGGACGAGGCCAAGAGACCCAGTACTTC.